Below, 20 T cell receptor beta chains from the same sample are listed, as sequenced in a study of patients and donors after allogeneic stem cell transplantation. TCRdb re-called the RT-PCR reads with MiXCR, one entry per CDR3 protein. The sample carries 57,000 or so distinct CDR3 sequences, 13% recorded once. Sequencing was performed on blood, either unsorted or a sorted T cell fraction (not recorded which). Receptors originate from a human donor who was either an allogeneic HSCT recipient or a stem cell or donor lymphocyte infusion donor (not recorded which). It is not recorded whose cells these are; they may come from a transplant donor.

The chain carries TRBV12-3 or TRBV12-4 and TRBJ2-5; tentative D call: TRBD1 (5 bases). This CDR3 has 13 amino acids. The V end lost 3 bases, the J end lost 6 bases, and 11 bases lay between the germline ends. The CDR3 region has the DNA TGTGCCAGCAGTTTCTGGGGCGGCCAGACCCAGTACTTC. Its translation: CASSFWGGQTQYF.

The chain uses TRBV7-9 and TRBJ2-6; D is perhaps TRBD2 (7 bases). CDR3 length: 18 amino acids. Germline V lookup: CDR1 SEHNR, CDR2 FQNEAQ (reference sequence). V was trimmed by 1 base and J by 5 bases, leaving 18 bases between them. This CDR3 reads CASSLGWGGLLWANVLTF. DNA of the CDR3: TGTGCCAGCAGCTTAGGCTGGGGGGGGCTGCTCTGGGCCAACGTCCTGACTTTC.

This chain uses TRBV6-5 with TRBJ1-2; no reliable D call. Trimming removed 2 bases at V and 4 bases at J, with 8 bases between. The CDR3 spans 13 residues. Germline-derived CDR1 and CDR2 are MNHEY and SVGAGI. CDR3 loop: CASSYGRSYGYTF. CDR3 DNA sequence: TGTGCCAGCAGTTACGGCAGGTCCTATGGCTACACCTTC.

This clonotype was counted at least ten times. V usage is TRBV6-6 and J usage is TRBJ2-7, with TRBD1 matching over 7 bases. The CDR3 has 16 amino acids. With V trimmed by 2 bases and J by 4 bases, 11 bases remained unmatched. Germline CDR1 and CDR2: MNHNY and SVGAGI (reference sequence). For the CDR3, the DNA is TGTGCCAGCAGTTACCCGACAGGGTTCAGGCCTTACGAGCAGTACTTC. Amino acids: CASSYPTGFRPYEQYF.

By sample share, this clonotype is medium-sized. This sequence joins TRBV27 and TRBJ2-1; 10 nucleotides match TRBD1. CDR1 and CDR2 from the germline V gene are MNHEY and SMNVEV (reference sequence). The CDR3 consists of 15 residues. The V and J ends lost 4 bases and 4 bases, in that order; junction bases with no gene match: 4. CDR3: CASSYPGQGYNEQFF. DNA of the CDR3: TGTGCCAGCAGTTACCCGGGACAGGGGTACAATGAGCAGTTCTTC.

This clonotype was detected only a few times. J is TRBJ2-1 and V is TRBV18; the D is unclear. The V gene lost 0 bases and the J gene lost 0 bases, with 6 bases spanning the gap. This CDR3 has 15 amino acids. Per germline, CDR1 KGHSH and CDR2 LQKENI. In nucleotides, the CDR3 is TGTGCCAGCTCACCACCCGGGTACTCCTACAATGAGCAGTTCTTC. Its translation: CASSPPGYSYNEQFF.

The rearrangement links TRBV5-6 to TRBJ1-3; possibly TRBD1 for D (5 bases). V shed 4 bases and J shed 0 bases, with 14 bases lying between them. Germline V gene sequence: CDR1 SGHDT, CDR2 YYEEEE. The CDR3 is 16 residues long. As DNA, the CDR3 is TGTGCCAGCAGCCTCAGGACAAACCCCTCTGGAAACACCATATATTTT. Protein sequence: CASSLRTNPSGNTIYF. The complete variable domain, with remaining parts taken from reference TRBV5-6 and TRBJ1-3, reads DAGVTQSPTHLIKTRGQQVTLRCSPKSGHDTVSWYQQALGQGPQFIFQYYEEEERQRGNFPDRFSGHQFPNYSSELNVNALLLGDSALYLCASSLRTNPSGNTIYFGEGSWLTVV.

The V gene is TRBV15, the J gene TRBJ2-1, with unresolved D. This CDR3 contains 15 residues. With 3 bases removed from V and 0 bases from J, the gap between germline ends came to 9 bases. Germline CDR1 is LNHNV and CDR2 is YYDKDF (reference sequence). CDR3 loop: CATSSPATSYNEQFF. The CDR3 nucleotides read TGTGCCACCAGCAGTCCCGCCACCTCCTACAATGAGCAGTTCTTC.

This clonotype was recorded many times. The chain carries TRBV5-1 and TRBJ1-3; D is ambiguous. The CDR3 loop spans 15 amino acids. Trimming took 0 bases from V and 1 from J, leaving 8 bases between them. CDR1 SGHRS and CDR2 YFSETQ come from the germline V gene. The CDR3 DNA is TGCGCCAGCAGCTTGGCCGGCGGTTCTGGAAACACCATATATTTT. Its translation is CASSLAGGSGNTIYF.

The V and J genes are TRBV12-3 or TRBV12-4 and TRBJ2-2; D unresolved. V was cut by 3 bases and J by 0 bases, with 8 bases left in between. The CDR3 spans 15 residues. The CDR3 bases are TGTGCCAGCAGTTTTGCCTCTCCGAACACCGGGGAGCTGTTTTTT. It is translated as CASSFASPNTGELFF.

This clonotype was seen more than once but under ten times. The V gene is TRBV7-9, the J gene TRBJ2-7, with 7 bases that match TRBD1. Germline CDR1 SEHNR, CDR2 FQNEAQ (reference sequence). The J segment lost 0 bases and the V segment lost 1 base, leaving 6 bases of the junction unmatched. The CDR3 extends over 16 amino acids. The CDR3 protein is CASSLDGRGSSYEQYF. The CDR3, as DNA: TGTGCCAGCAGCTTAGATGGCAGGGGGAGCTCCTACGAGCAGTACTTC.

This clonotype was counted only a few times. The V and J genes are TRBV10-3 and TRBJ2-7; unclear D gene. The CDR3 extends over 12 amino acids. The V end lost 4 bases, the J end lost 5 bases, and 9 bases lay between the germline ends. CDR1 is ENHRY, CDR2 SYGVKD, per germline. CDR3 nucleotides: TGTGCCATCAGTGGGGGTCTGGACGAGCAGTACTTC. Protein product: CAISGGLDEQYF.

This clonotype was recorded at least ten times. This rearrangement joins TRBV6-6 to TRBJ1-5; maybe TRBD1 (5 bases). The ends were cut back, 6 bases at V and 3 bases at J, with 18 bases in the middle. This CDR3 is built from 16 residues. The germline V gene encodes CDR1 MNHNY and CDR2 SVGAGI (reference sequence). This chain's CDR3 is CASRPLPQGTNQPQHF. CDR3 sequence (DNA): TGTGCCAGCAGACCTCTTCCCCAGGGCACCAATCAGCCCCAGCATTTT.

This clonotype was detected many times. This chain joins TRBV5-1 and TRBJ1-1; D unclear. Germline V gene lookup returns CDR1 SGHRS and CDR2 YFSETQ. The V end lost 1 base, the J end lost 0 bases, and 10 bases lay between the germline ends. This CDR3 contains 15 residues. The CDR3 nucleotides are TGCGCCAGCAGCTTGTCTATCAACATGAACACTGAAGCTTTCTTT. Encoded protein: CASSLSINMNTEAFF.

This clonotype was observed a handful of times. Germline and junction disagree at one end, which may indicate a read error. This sequence joins TRBV7-7 and TRBJ2-7; TRBD2 is a possible D gene (6 bases). The CDR3 has 16 residues. Germline V gives CDR1 SSHAT, CDR2 FNYEAQ (reference sequence). CDR3 coding DNA: TGTGCTAGCAGCCCCTCCCGGGACTTCCTCTCCTACGAGCAGTACTTC. Translating gives CASSPSRDFLSYEQYF.

This clonotype came up a few times. The chain has TRBV20-1 and TRBJ2-7; TRBD2 agrees at 11 bases. The trim removed 6 bases at V and 1 base at J, leaving 8 bases unmatched. Germline CDR1 is DFQATT and CDR2 is SNEGSKA (reference sequence). The CDR3 runs 15 residues. CDR3 sequence: CSAEFRLAGSYEQYF. CDR3 bases: TGCAGTGCCGAATTCAGACTAGCGGGGTCCTACGAGCAGTACTTC.

This clonotype was observed a handful of times. With a much larger clone just one base away, this may be a read error. The chain combines TRBV11-1 with TRBJ1-1, with no clear D. Germline V gene sequence: CDR1 SGHAT, CDR2 FQDESV (reference sequence). The V gene lost 3 bases and the J gene lost 1 base, with 3 bases spanning the gap. This CDR3 is built from 12 residues. The CDR3 DNA is TGTGCCAGCAGCTTCGCGAACACTGAAGCTTTCTTT. This translates into CASSFANTEAFF.

This clonotype was found a few times. CDR3 DNA: TGTGCCAGCAGCGTGGGACTAGCGGGAGAGGATAACTACAATGAGCAGTTCTTC. Its translation is CASSVGLAGEDNYNEQFF. The chain employs TRBV13 and TRBJ2-1; 14 positions agree with TRBD2. After removal of 5 bases from V and 3 bases from J, the junction contained 9 bases not matched to a gene. CDR1 and CDR2 from the germline V gene are PRHDT and FYEKMQ (reference sequence). The CDR3 covers 18 residues.

As concerns this clonotype: This clone may be a read error of a much larger clone one base away. This rearrangement joins TRBV10-3 to TRBJ1-2, with 7 nucleotides matching TRBD1. The CDR3 sequence is 13 residues long. The junction had 12 bases not matched to a gene; V was cut back by 4 bases and J by 13 bases. The germline CDR1 and CDR2 sequences are ENHRY and SYGVKD. CDR3 coding DNA: TGTGCCATCAGTGTCCAGGGGGATAGTAGCTGCACCTTC. It specifies CAISVQGDSSCTF.

This clonotype was counted ten times or more. This chain connects TRBV18 to TRBJ2-5; no firm D call. Germline CDR1 reads KGHSH; CDR2 reads LQKENI. The CDR3 loop spans 11 amino acids. V was trimmed by 6 bases and J by 5 bases, leaving 7 bases between them. The CDR3 bases are TGTGCCAGCTCTTCCTGGGAGACCCAGTACTTC. It yields the protein CASSSWETQYF.